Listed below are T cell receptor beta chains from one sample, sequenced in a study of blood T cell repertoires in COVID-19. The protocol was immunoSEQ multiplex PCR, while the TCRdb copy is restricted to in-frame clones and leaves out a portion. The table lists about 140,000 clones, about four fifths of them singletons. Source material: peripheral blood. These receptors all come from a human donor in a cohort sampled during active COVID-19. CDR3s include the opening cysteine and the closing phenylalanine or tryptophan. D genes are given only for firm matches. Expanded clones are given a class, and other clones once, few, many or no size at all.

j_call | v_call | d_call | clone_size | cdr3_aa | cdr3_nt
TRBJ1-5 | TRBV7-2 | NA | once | CASSPEPGGPQHF | TGTGCCAGCAGCCCCGAACCGGGGGGGCCCCAGCATTTT
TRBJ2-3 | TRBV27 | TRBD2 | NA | CASSYQASGRDTQYF | TGTGCCAGCAGTTATCAGGCTAGCGGGAGGGATACGCAGTATTTT
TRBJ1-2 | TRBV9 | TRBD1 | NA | CASSFRDRAYGYTF | TGTGCCAGCAGCTTCCGGGACAGGGCCTATGGCTACACCTTC
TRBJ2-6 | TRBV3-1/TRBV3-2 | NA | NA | CASSQVGASGANVLTF | TGTGCCAGCAGCCAAGTAGGGGCCTCGGGGGCCAACGTCCTGACTTTC
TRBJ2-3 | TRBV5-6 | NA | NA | CASSLELRETDTQYF | TGTGCCAGCAGCTTGGAGCTGCGGGAAACAGATACGCAGTATTTT
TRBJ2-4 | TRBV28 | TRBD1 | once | CASSLVKQGRLGIAKNIQYF | TGTGCCAGCAGTTTAGTGAAACAGGGGCGGCTGGGGATAGCCAAAAACATTCAGTACTTC
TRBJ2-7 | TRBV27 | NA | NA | CASSLFLQGGEQYF | TGTGCCAGCAGTTTATTCCTGCAGGGGGGCGAGCAGTACTTC
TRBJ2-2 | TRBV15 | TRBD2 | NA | CATSKWGGAGLNTGELFF | TGTGCCACCAGCAAGTGGGGAGGAGCGGGACTGAACACCGGGGAGCTGTTTTTT
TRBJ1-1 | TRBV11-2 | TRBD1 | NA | CASSSRTGGVAEAFF | TGTGCCAGCAGCTCAAGGACAGGGGGCGTTGCTGAAGCTTTCTTT
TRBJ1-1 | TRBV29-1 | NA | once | CSVVNPLRGTEAFF | TGCAGCGTTGTAAATCCCTTGCGGGGCACTGAAGCTTTCTTT
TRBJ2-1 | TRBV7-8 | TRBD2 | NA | CASSLGSSGNYNEQFF | TGTGCCAGCAGCTTAGGTTCCAGCGGGAACTACAATGAGCAGTTCTTC
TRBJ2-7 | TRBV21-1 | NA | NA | CASIWETRGQGRRGENFYEQYF | TGTGCCAGCATCTGGGAAACTCGGGGACAGGGGCGTCGGGGCGAAAATTTCTACGAGCAGTACTTC
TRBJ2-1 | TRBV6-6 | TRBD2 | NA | CASSYELAGVEQFF | TGTGCCAGCAGTTACGAACTAGCGGGAGTTGAGCAGTTCTTC
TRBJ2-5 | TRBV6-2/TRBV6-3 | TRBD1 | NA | CASSLPGTGKRETQYF | TGTGCCAGCAGTCTACCCGGGACAGGGAAGAGGGAGACCCAGTACTTC
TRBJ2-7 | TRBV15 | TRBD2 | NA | CATRDREGPTYEQYF | TGTGCCACCAGAGATCGGGAGGGCCCCACCTACGAGCAGTACTTC
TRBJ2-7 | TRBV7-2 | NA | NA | CASSLARNEQYF | TGTGCCAGCAGCTTAGCGCGGAACGAGCAGTACTTC
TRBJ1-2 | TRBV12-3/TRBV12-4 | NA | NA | CASSFTGDKATF | TGTGCCAGCAGTTTCACAGGCGACAAGGCGACCTTC
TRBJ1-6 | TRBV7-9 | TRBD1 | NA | CASSVSGTALHSPLHF | TGTGCCAGCAGCGTATCCGGGACAGCGCTTCATTCACCCCTCCACTTT
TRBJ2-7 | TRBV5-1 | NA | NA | CASAKGHAGMEQYF | TGCGCCAGCGCGAAGGGACACGCTGGAATGGAGCAGTACTTC
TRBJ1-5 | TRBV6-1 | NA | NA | CASSEGQASNQPQHF | TGTGCCAGCAGTGAAGGCCAGGCTTCGAATCAGCCCCAGCATTTT
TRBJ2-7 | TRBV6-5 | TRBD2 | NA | CASSYSLAGAYEQYF | TGTGCCAGCAGTTACTCACTAGCGGGAGCCTACGAGCAGTACTTC
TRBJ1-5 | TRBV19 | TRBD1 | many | CASSGDRGLSRPQHF | TGTGCCAGTAGCGGGGACAGGGGACTTTCGAGGCCCCAGCATTTT
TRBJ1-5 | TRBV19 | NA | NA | CASTAPGLNQPQHF | TGTGCCAGTACTGCTCCAGGGTTGAATCAGCCCCAGCATTTT
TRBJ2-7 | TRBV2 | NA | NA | CASSPEGYEQYF | TGTGCCAGCAGCCCGGAGGGCTACGAGCAGTACTTC
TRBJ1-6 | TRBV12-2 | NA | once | CASRLRSGNSPLHF | TGTGCAAGTCGCTTAAGGAGCGGGAATTCACCCCTCCACTTT
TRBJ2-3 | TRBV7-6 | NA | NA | CASSLAAEGTDTQYF | TGTGCCAGCAGCTTAGCGGCGGAGGGCACAGATACGCAGTATTTT
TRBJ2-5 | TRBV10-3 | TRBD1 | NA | CAISGGVLETQYF | TGTGCCATCTCAGGGGGCGTTTTGGAGACCCAGTACTTC
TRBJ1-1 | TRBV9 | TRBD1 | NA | CASSPGDSNTEAFF | TGTGCCAGCAGCCCAGGGGACAGCAACACTGAAGCTTTCTTT
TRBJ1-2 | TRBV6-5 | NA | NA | CASSYDPGNYGYTF | TGTGCCAGCAGTTACGATCCGGGGAACTATGGCTACACCTTC
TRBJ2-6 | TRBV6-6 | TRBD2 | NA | CASSQWALAGGLGANVLTF | TGTGCCAGCAGTCAATGGGCGCTAGCGGGAGGACTTGGGGCCAACGTCCTGACTTTC
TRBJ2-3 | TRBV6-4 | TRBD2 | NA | CASSDASGSSTDTQYF | TGTGCCAGCAGTGACGCTAGCGGGAGTTCTACAGATACGCAGTATTTT
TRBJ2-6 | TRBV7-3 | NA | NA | CASSLDGLGSGANVLTF | TGTGCCAGCAGCTTAGACGGACTGGGCTCTGGGGCCAACGTCCTGACTTTC
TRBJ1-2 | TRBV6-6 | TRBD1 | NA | CASSGGGQYGYTF | TGTGCCAGCTCTGGAGGGGGACAGTATGGCTACACCTTC
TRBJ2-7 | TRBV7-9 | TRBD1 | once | CASSFQGEEQYF | TGTGCCAGCAGCTTCCAGGGGGAGGAGCAGTACTTC
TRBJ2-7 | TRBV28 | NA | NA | CASSLVGGPTYEQYF | TGTGCCAGCAGCTTAGTGGGGGGGCCGACCTACGAGCAGTACTTC
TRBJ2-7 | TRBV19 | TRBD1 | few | CASSIAARGPYEQYF | TGTGCCAGTAGTATAGCTGCCAGGGGGCCCTACGAGCAGTACTTC
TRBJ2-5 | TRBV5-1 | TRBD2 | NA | CASSPPSGRVQETQYF | TGCGCCAGCAGCCCTCCCAGCGGGAGGGTCCAAGAGACCCAGTACTTC
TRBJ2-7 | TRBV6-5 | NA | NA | CASSPPAQGGEQYF | TGTGCCAGCAGTCCCCCCGCGCAGGGTGGAGAGCAGTACTTC
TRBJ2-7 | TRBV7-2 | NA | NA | CASSLGVEPYEQYF | TGTGCCAGCAGCCTGGGAGTGGAGCCCTACGAGCAGTACTTC
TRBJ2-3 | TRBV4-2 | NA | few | CASSQGGGADTQYF | TGTGCCAGCAGCCAGGGAGGAGGTGCAGATACGCAGTATTTT
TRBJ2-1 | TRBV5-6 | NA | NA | CASSPGGNEQFF | TGTGCCAGCAGCCCTGGCGGTAATGAGCAGTTCTTC
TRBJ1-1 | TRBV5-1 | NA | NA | CASLRNTEAFF | TGCGCCAGCCTCCGGAACACTGAAGCTTTCTTT
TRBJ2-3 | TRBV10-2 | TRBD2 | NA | CASSETSGVGTQYF | TGCGCCAGCAGTGAGACTAGCGGAGTTGGCACGCAGTATTTT
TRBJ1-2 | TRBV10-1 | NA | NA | CASSESAGQVSNYGYTF | TGCGCCAGCAGTGAGTCCGCAGGGCAAGTTTCTAACTATGGCTACACCTTC
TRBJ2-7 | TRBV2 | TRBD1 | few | CASKGTGGHEQYF | TGTGCCAGCAAGGGGACAGGGGGCCACGAGCAGTACTTC
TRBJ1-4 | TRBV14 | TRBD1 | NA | CASSRQGITNEKLFF | TGTGCCAGCAGCCGACAGGGGATCACTAATGAAAAACTGTTTTTT
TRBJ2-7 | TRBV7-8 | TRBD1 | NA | CASSLEAGGVYEQYF | TGTGCCAGCAGCTTAGAGGCAGGGGGCGTCTACGAGCAGTACTTC